This TCR beta chain was sequenced in a study of post-analysis software for immune sequencing data. Study-level findings and limits: There was significantly lower normalized Chao1 diversity in multiple sclerosis patients than in controls. Strong co-clustering by F measure was evident for samples that had been prepared in the same batch.

This clonotype was found a few times. Antigen unknown. TCR beta libraries were prepared from cDNA with unique molecular identifiers. Input amounts of roughly 0.85 to 10 million T cells were used. These gave approximately 500,000 cDNA molecules, so each molecule approximated one T cell. MiXCR, applied by TCRdb to the PCR reads, yields one record per CDR3 protein. Among 500,000 to 600,000 distinct CDR3 sequences listed, about 40% were seen once. The specimen was blood. This TCR was sampled from a girl aged 5-17 years with multiple sclerosis.

The CDR3 nucleotides are TGCGCCAGCAGCCAAGCTGGACAGTTGAACACTGAAGCTTTCTTT. Its protein product is CASSQAGQLNTEAFF. This sequence joins TRBV4-1 and TRBJ1-1, with D tentatively TRBD1 (6 bases). This CDR3 has 15 amino acids. V was pared by 1 base and J by 0 bases, with 9 bases between. Germline V gives CDR1 MGHRA, CDR2 YSYEKL.